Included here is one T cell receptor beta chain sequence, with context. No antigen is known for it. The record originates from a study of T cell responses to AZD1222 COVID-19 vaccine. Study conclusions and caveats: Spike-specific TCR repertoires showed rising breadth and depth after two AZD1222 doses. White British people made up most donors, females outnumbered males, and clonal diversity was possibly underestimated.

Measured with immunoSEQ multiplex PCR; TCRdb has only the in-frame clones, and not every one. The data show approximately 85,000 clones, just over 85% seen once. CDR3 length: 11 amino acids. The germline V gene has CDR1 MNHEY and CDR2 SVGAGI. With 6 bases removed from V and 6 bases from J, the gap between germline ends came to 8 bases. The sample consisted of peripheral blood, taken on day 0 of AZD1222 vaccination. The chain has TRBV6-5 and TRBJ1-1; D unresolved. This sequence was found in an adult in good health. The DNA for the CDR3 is TGTGCCAGCAGCTTTAGGGCTGAAGCTTTCTTT. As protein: CASSFRAEAFF.